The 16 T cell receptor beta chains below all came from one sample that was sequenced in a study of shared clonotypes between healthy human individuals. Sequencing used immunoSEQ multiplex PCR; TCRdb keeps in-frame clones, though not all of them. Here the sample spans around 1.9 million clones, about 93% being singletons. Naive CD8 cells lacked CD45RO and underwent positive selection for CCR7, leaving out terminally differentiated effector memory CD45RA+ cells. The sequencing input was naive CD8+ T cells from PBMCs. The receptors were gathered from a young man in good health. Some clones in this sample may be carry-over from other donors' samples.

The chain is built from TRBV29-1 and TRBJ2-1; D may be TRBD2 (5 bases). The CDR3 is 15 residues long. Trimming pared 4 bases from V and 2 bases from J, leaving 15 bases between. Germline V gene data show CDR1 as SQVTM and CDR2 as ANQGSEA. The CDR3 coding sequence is TGCAGCGTTGGGGAAACTAGTACTCCCTACAATGAGCAGTTCTTC. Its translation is CSVGETSTPYNEQFF.

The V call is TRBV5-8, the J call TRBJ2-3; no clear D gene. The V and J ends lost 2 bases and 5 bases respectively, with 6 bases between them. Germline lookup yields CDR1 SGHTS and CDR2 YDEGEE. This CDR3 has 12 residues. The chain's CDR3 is CASSFRRDTQYF. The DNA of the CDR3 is TGTGCCAGCAGCTTTCGACGAGATACGCAGTATTTT.

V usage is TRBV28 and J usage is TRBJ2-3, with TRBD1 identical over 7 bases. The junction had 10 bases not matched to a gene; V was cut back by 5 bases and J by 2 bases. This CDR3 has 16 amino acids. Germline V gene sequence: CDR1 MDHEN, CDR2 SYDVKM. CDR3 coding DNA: TGTGCCAGCAGTCTACCACGACAGGGTAACACAGATACGCAGTATTTT. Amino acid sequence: CASSLPRQGNTDTQYF.

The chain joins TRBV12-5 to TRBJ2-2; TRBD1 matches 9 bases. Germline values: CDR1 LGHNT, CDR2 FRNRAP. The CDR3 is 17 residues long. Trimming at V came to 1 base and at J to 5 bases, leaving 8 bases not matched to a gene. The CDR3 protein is CASGLATGTGITGELFF. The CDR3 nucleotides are TGTGCTAGTGGTTTGGCGACCGGGACAGGGATAACCGGGGAGCTGTTTTTT.

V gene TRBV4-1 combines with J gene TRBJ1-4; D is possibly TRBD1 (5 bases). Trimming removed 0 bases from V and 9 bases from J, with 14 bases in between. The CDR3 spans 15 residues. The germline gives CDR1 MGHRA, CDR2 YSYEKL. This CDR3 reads CASSQESSGTKKLFF. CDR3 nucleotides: TGCGCCAGCAGCCAAGAAAGTTCTGGGACGAAAAAACTGTTTTTT.

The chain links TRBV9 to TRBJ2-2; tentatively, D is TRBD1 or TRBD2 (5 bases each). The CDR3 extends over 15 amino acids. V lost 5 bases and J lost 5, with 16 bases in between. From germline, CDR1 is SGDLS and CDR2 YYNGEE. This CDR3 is CASRGDELLTGELFF. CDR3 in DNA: TGTGCCAGCAGGGGGGATGAGCTGTTGACCGGGGAGCTGTTTTTT.

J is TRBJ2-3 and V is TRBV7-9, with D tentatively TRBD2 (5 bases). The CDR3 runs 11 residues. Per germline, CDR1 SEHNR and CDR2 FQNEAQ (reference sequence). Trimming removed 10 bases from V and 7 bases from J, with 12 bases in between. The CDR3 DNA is TGTGCCACACATCCGGGGAATACGCAGTATTTT. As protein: CATHPGNTQYF.

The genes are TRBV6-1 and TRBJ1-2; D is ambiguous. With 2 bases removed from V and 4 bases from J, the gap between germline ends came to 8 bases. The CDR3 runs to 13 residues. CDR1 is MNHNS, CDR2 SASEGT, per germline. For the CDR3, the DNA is TGTGCCAGCAGTGAAACAGAATTCTATGGCTACACCTTC. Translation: CASSETEFYGYTF.

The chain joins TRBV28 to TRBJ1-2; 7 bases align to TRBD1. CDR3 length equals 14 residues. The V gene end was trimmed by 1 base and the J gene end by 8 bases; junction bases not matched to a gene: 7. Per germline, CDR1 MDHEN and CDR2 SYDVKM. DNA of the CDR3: TGTGCCAGCAGTTTATACAGGGGTCTTAACGGCTACACCTTC. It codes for CASSLYRGLNGYTF.

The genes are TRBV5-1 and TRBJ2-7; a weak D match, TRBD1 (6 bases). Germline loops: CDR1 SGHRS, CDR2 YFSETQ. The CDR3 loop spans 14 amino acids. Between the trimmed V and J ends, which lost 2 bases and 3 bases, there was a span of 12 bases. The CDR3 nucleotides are TGCGCCAGCAGCTTACAGGGACCAGACTACGAGCAGTACTTC. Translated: CASSLQGPDYEQYF.

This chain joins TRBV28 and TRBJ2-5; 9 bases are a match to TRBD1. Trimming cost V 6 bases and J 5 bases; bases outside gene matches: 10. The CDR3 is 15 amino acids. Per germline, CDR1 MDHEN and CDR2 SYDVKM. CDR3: CASRDQDRGWETQYF. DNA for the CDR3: TGTGCCAGCAGGGACCAAGACAGGGGGTGGGAGACCCAGTACTTC. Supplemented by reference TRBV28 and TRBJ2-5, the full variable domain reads DVKVTQSSRYLVKRTGEKVFLECVQDMDHENMFWYRQDPGLGLRLIYFSYDVKMKEKGDIPEGYSVSREKKERFSLILESASTNQTSMYLCASRDQDRGWETQYFGPGTRLLVL.

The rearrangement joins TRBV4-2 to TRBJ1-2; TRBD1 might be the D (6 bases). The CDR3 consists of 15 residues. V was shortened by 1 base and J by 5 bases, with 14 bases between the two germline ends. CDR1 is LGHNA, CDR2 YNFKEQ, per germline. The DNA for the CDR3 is TGTGCCAGCAGCCAAGCGGGCGGACAGCTTTATGGCTACACCTTC. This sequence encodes CASSQAGGQLYGYTF.

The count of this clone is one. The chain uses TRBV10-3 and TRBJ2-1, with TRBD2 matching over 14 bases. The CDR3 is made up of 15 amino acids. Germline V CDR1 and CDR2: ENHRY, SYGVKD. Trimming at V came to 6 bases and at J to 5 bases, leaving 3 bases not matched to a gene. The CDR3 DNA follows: TGTGCCATCAGGCTGACTAGCGGGAGGGACAATGAGCAGTTCTTC. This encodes CAIRLTSGRDNEQFF.

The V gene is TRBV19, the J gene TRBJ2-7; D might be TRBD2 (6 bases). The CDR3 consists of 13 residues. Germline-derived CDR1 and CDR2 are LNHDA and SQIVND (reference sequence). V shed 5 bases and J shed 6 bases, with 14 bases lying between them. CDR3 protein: CASSGGPYGEQYF. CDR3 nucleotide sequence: TGTGCCAGTAGTGGAGGGCCCTATGGCGAGCAGTACTTC.

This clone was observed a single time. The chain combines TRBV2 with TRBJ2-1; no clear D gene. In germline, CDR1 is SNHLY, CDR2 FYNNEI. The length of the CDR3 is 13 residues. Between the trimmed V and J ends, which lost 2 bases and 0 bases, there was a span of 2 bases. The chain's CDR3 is CASSEYSYNEQFF. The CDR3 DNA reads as TGTGCCAGCAGTGAATACTCCTACAATGAGCAGTTCTTC.

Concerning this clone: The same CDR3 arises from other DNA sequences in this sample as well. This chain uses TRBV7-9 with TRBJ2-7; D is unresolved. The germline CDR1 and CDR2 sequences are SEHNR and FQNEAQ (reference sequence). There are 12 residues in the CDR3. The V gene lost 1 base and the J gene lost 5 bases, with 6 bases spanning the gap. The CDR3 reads CASSLDGNEQYF. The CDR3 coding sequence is TGTGCCAGCAGCTTAGACGGAAACGAGCAGTACTTC.